This T cell receptor beta chain was retrieved from a study of T-cell memory formation after mild COVID-19. Germline assignment: CDR1 LNHDA and CDR2 SQIVND (reference sequence). V lost 3 bases, J lost 9 bases, and 11 bases lay in between. The CDR3 is 12 amino acids. A single record per CDR3 protein comes from TCRdb applying MiXCR to the 5' RACE reads. The repertoire holds some 350,000 distinct CDR3 sequences, with about 15% as singletons. Points from the study as a whole: Those CD4+ clones that contracted were mainly in CM and EM (CD8+ ones in EMRA).

To note about this clonotype: No antigen is known for it.

The sample comprised PBMCs or a T cell subset sorted from them (not recorded which). The chain combines TRBV19 with TRBJ1-1; D may be TRBD1 (6 bases). The source is a young man who had mild COVID-19 (a few samples of this study predate the infection). Cell type and time point are not known. The CDR3 is CASSIGTRQAFF. The DNA of the CDR3 is TGTGCCAGTAGTATTGGGACACGCCAAGCTTTCTTT.